This passage covers 31 T cell receptor beta chains from one sample sequenced in a study of shared clonotypes between healthy human individuals. Only in-frame clones appear in the TCRdb table, and some are missing; sequencing was by immunoSEQ multiplex PCR. Altogether millions of clones are present, just over 90% being singletons, with the ten largest covering about 0.13%. Sequencing input: naive CD4+ T cells sorted from blood. As for subset: CD45RA+ positively selected. These receptors all stem from a man in his late teens or twenties in good health.

This chain uses TRBV10-3 with TRBJ2-5; 8 nucleotides agree with TRBD1. Near its end, the DNA agrees better with TRBJ2-7, so the J call may be wrong. The CDR3 is made up of 15 amino acids. Germline lookup yields CDR1 ENHRY and CDR2 SYGVKD. CDR3 residues: CAIRRGQEVSYEQYF. CDR3 DNA: TGTGCCATCAGGCGGGGACAGGAAGTATCCTACGAGCAGTACTTC.

The chain uses TRBV5-1 and TRBJ1-1, with 11 positions matching TRBD1. The CDR3 length is 16 residues. The V gene's germline CDR1 is SGHRS and CDR2 YFSETQ. Trimming removed 4 bases from V and 4 bases from J; junction bases left unmatched: 9. The CDR3 loop reads CASSTRTGGLSTEAFF. The CDR3 DNA follows: TGCGCCAGCAGCACCCGGACAGGGGGCCTAAGCACTGAAGCTTTCTTT.

In its sample, this clone was seen a few times. This chain connects TRBV5-1 to TRBJ2-2; possibly TRBD2 for D (6 bases). Trimming shortened V by 6 bases and J by 7 bases, and 10 bases separated the two germline ends. CDR1 SGHRS and CDR2 YFSETQ come from the germline V gene. CDR3 length: 12 residues. In DNA, the CDR3 is TGCGCCAGCAAAGGAGGGATCGGGGAGCTGTTTTTT. Its protein is CASKGGIGELFF.

The chain links TRBV4-1 to TRBJ1-5, with a weak D call TRBD1 (5 bases). In germline, CDR1 is MGHRA, CDR2 YSYEKL. Trimming took 0 bases from V and 6 from J, leaving 12 bases between them. There are 15 residues in the CDR3. The CDR3 DNA is TGCGCCAGCAGCCAAGATCCCAGGGCCGGTCAGCCCCAGCATTTT. Its protein product is CASSQDPRAGQPQHF.

Comments on this clone: This CDR3 is also generated by other DNA sequences in the sample. V usage is TRBV19 and J usage is TRBJ2-7; D gene uncertain. The CDR3 is made up of 14 amino acids. Germline CDR1 and CDR2: LNHDA and SQIVND (reference sequence). The V end was cut by 4 bases, the J end by 0 bases, with 10 bases between. Written as DNA, the CDR3 is TGTGCCAGTAGTAGGCAGAGGAGCTCCTACGAGCAGTACTTC. Translated: CASSRQRSSYEQYF.

This clone was observed once. The V gene is TRBV6-5, the J gene TRBJ1-1; D is unresolved. This CDR3 has 14 amino acids. Deletions cut 6 bases from V and 2 bases from J, with 13 bases between. The germline V gene has CDR1 MNHEY and CDR2 SVGAGI. The CDR3 reads CASRWGETNTEAFF. The CDR3 nucleotides are TGTGCCAGCAGATGGGGAGAGACAAACACTGAAGCTTTCTTT.

The chain joins TRBV6-4 to TRBJ1-1, with unresolved D. Germline V gene lookup returns CDR1 MRHNA and CDR2 SNTAGT. V was cut by 2 bases and J by 6 bases, with 7 bases left in between. CDR3 length: 12 amino acids. The CDR3 sequence is CASSDTRAEAFF. The CDR3 DNA reads as TGTGCCAGCAGTGACACCCGAGCTGAAGCTTTCTTT.

CDR3 residues: CASSEAQATHYEQYF. The DNA of the CDR3 is TGTGCCAGCAGTGAAGCGCAGGCCACCCACTACGAGCAGTACTTC. The rearrangement joins TRBV6-1 to TRBJ2-7; D unclear. Germline V lookup: CDR1 MNHNS, CDR2 SASEGT. This CDR3 comprises 15 residues. The V and J ends lost 0 bases and 3 bases respectively, with 12 bases between them.

The CDR3 DNA is TGTGCCAGCTCCGGACAGTCGAGCTCCTATAATTCACCCCTCCACTTT. This translates into CASSGQSSSYNSPLHF. The V call is TRBV28, the J call TRBJ1-6, with a weak D call TRBD1 (6 bases). V shed 8 bases and J shed 0 bases, with 14 bases lying between them. This CDR3 region has 16 residues. Germline loops: CDR1 MDHEN, CDR2 SYDVKM. The whole variable domain, remainder taken from reference TRBV28 and TRBJ1-6, is DVKVTQSSRYLVKRTGEKVFLECVQDMDHENMFWYRQDPGLGLRLIYFSYDVKMKEKGDIPEGYSVSREKKERFSLILESASTNQTSMYLCASSGQSSSYNSPLHFGNGTRLTVT.

V usage is TRBV18 and J usage is TRBJ2-7, with 12 bases fitting TRBD2. This CDR3 has 15 amino acids. Germline V gives CDR1 KGHSH, CDR2 LQKENI. The V gene end was trimmed by 0 bases and the J gene end by 12 bases; junction bases not matched to a gene: 9. The CDR3: CASSPPGLAGFLTYF. CDR3 DNA sequence: TGTGCCAGCTCACCACCGGGACTAGCGGGTTTTCTGACGTACTTC.

J is TRBJ2-3 and V is TRBV6-5, with D tentatively TRBD1 or TRBD2 (5 bases each). V lost 6 bases to trimming and J lost 1 base, with 14 bases between them. Germline V gene lookup returns CDR1 MNHEY and CDR2 SVGAGI. This CDR3 has 15 amino acids. CDR3: CASSLGERGTDTQYF. CDR3 nucleotides: TGTGCCAGCAGCCTGGGGGAGCGTGGCACAGATACGCAGTATTTT.

V usage is TRBV6-5 and J usage is TRBJ1-1; 10 bases match TRBD1. The germline V gene encodes CDR1 MNHEY and CDR2 SVGAGI. There are 13 residues in the CDR3. V lost 6 bases, J lost 7 bases, and 5 bases stayed unmatched. The DNA for the CDR3 is TGTGCCAGCAGAGGACAGGGGGAGAATGAAGCTTTCTTT. Its translation is CASRGQGENEAFF.

This clone was detected only a few times. This sequence joins TRBV6-6 and TRBJ1-5; D perhaps matches TRBD1 (5 bases). Trimming took 7 bases from V and 4 from J, leaving 11 bases between them. This CDR3 comprises 13 residues. From germline, CDR1 is MNHNY and CDR2 SVGAGI (reference sequence). The CDR3 coding sequence is TGTGCCAGCACATTAACAGGTAATCAGCCCCAGCATTTT. Protein: CASTLTGNQPQHF.

The chain links TRBV6-5 to TRBJ1-2; no definite D call. V was shortened by 0 bases and J by 7 bases, with 18 bases between the two germline ends. The germline CDR1 and CDR2 sequences are MNHEY and SVGAGI. This CDR3 has 16 residues. The CDR3 DNA reads as TGTGCCAGCAGTTACTCGCGGCGAGGGAATGAGGGTGGCTACACCTTC. Amino acids: CASSYSRRGNEGGYTF.

The chain joins TRBV6-6 to TRBJ2-2; TRBD2 agrees at 13 bases. Trimming took 5 bases from V and 5 from J; bases not matched to a gene: 5. Germline V lookup: CDR1 MNHNY, CDR2 SVGAGI (reference sequence). CDR3 length equals 16 residues. In DNA form, the CDR3 reads TGTGCCAGCAGTAAGCGGACTAGCGGGAGAACCGGGGAGCTGTTTTTT. This translates into CASSKRTSGRTGELFF.

This chain connects TRBV5-1 to TRBJ2-5; no definite D call. Germline lookup yields CDR1 SGHRS and CDR2 YFSETQ. The CDR3 runs 12 residues. V was pared by 1 base and J by 4 bases, with 5 bases between. The CDR3 sequence: CASSLTVETQYF. The CDR3 nucleotides are TGCGCCAGCAGCTTGACCGTAGAGACCCAGTACTTC.

This chain connects TRBV14 to TRBJ1-1; D is possibly TRBD1 (5 bases). V shed 4 bases and J shed 6 bases, with 15 bases lying between them. Germline V gene lookup returns CDR1 SGHDN and CDR2 FVKESK. The CDR3 is 14 amino acids. The CDR3 sequence is CASSPRGSRPEAFF. Here the CDR3 DNA reads TGTGCCAGCAGCCCCCGGGGCTCCCGACCTGAAGCTTTCTTT.

The chain joins TRBV5-6 to TRBJ1-2, with TRBD1 as a possible D gene (6 bases). The V and J ends lost 6 bases and 7 bases respectively, with 19 bases between them. Germline V lookup: CDR1 SGHDT, CDR2 YYEEEE. CDR3 length equals 14 residues. This CDR3 reads CASNHYQGRSGYTF. In DNA form, the CDR3 reads TGTGCCAGCAACCATTACCAGGGGCGAAGTGGCTACACCTTC.

This chain uses TRBV9 with TRBJ2-3, with D hard to call. Trimming left V 3 bases short and J 2 bases short, with 4 bases between. The CDR3 sequence is 12 residues long. The germline CDR1 and CDR2 sequences are SGDLS and YYNGEE. CDR3 in DNA: TGTGCCAGCAGCGAGAACACAGATACGCAGTATTTT. It translates to CASSENTDTQYF.

CDR3 loop: CASSLSGLGIPDTQYF. CDR3 bases: TGCGCCAGCAGCTTGTCCGGACTAGGGATTCCAGATACGCAGTATTTT. V is TRBV5-1 and J is TRBJ2-3, with 7 bases lining up with TRBD2. Germline-derived CDR1 and CDR2 are SGHRS and YFSETQ. Trimming cost V 1 base and J 4 bases; bases outside gene matches: 9. There are 16 residues in the CDR3.

This chain joins TRBV19 and TRBJ1-2; no definite D call. The V end lost 7 bases, the J end lost 4 bases, and 16 bases lay between the germline ends. From germline, CDR1 is LNHDA and CDR2 SQIVND (reference sequence). This CDR3 comprises 14 residues. CDR3: CASTSRTVGYGYTF. The CDR3, as DNA: TGTGCCAGTACCTCAAGGACGGTCGGCTATGGCTACACCTTC. The whole variable domain, remainder taken from reference TRBV19 and TRBJ1-2, is DGGITQSPKYLFRKEGQNVTLSCEQNLNHDAMYWYRQDPGQGLRLIYYSQIVNDFQKGDIAEGYSVSREKKESFPLTVTSAQKNPTAFYLCASTSRTVGYGYTFGSGTRLTVV.

The J gene is TRBJ1-2, the V gene TRBV5-1, with D hard to call. Germline lookup yields CDR1 SGHRS and CDR2 YFSETQ. This CDR3 is built from 14 residues. The V end was cut by 4 bases, the J end by 4 bases, with 14 bases between. The chain's CDR3 is CASSRDTLTYGYTF. In nucleotides, the CDR3 is TGCGCCAGCAGCCGCGACACCTTGACCTATGGCTACACCTTC.

The genes are TRBV21-1 and TRBJ1-1; the D segment call TRBD1 is taken from the table without a DNA check. TRBV21-1 is a known pseudogene. The length of the CDR3 is 15 residues. DNA for the CDR3: TGTGCCAGCACCGAAAGGGGGCAGCCGAACACTGAAGCTTTCTTT. Its translation is CASTERGQPNTEAFF.

The rearrangement joins TRBV7-3 to TRBJ2-1; D is uncertain. The ends were cut back, 5 bases at V and 0 bases at J, with 14 bases in the middle. This CDR3 is 16 amino acids long. The germline V gene has CDR1 SGHTA and CDR2 FQGTGA. The CDR3 nucleotides read TGTGCCAGCAGCCCCTCCCTCGCTGCCTCCTACAATGAGCAGTTCTTC. It specifies CASSPSLAASYNEQFF.

As for this clone: The sample carries other DNA sequences with the same CDR3. The chain employs TRBV9 and TRBJ1-3; D not certain. The length of the CDR3 is 13 residues. Trimming stripped 4 bases from V and 4 bases from J, with 9 bases between. CDR1 and CDR2 (germline): SGDLS, YYNGEE. The CDR3 DNA follows: TGTGCCAGCAGCCCCCCGGGAGGAAACACCATATATTTT. Its translation is CASSPPGGNTIYF. Looking up the rest from reference TRBV9 and TRBJ1-3 gives the full variable domain: DSGVTQTPKHLITATGQRVTLRCSPRSGDLSVYWYQQSLDQGLQFLIQYYNGEERAKGNILERFSAQQFPDLHSELNLSSLELGDSALYFCASSPPGGNTIYFGEGSWLTVV.

This chain connects TRBV30 to TRBJ2-1, with TRBD2 identical over 9 bases. Germline loops: CDR1 GTSNPN, CDR2 SVGIG (reference sequence). This CDR3 has 14 residues. V was clipped by 3 bases and J by 8 bases; unmatched bases: 8. The CDR3 loop reads CAWSGSGGRDEQFF. The CDR3 bases are TGTGCCTGGAGCGGAAGCGGGGGGCGGGATGAGCAGTTCTTC.

The chain is built from TRBV29-1 and TRBJ2-2; possible D gene TRBD1, 6 bases. CDR3 length: 13 residues. With 6 bases removed from V and 7 bases from J, the gap between germline ends came to 15 bases. CDR1 is SQVTM and CDR2 is ANQGSEA in the germline V gene. The CDR3 here is CSVAGTRDGELFF. The CDR3 region has the DNA TGCAGCGTGGCCGGGACAAGAGACGGGGAGCTGTTTTTT.

The chain uses TRBV5-4 and TRBJ2-2, with D possibly being TRBD1 (5 bases). The germline V and J ends were trimmed by 9 bases and 4 bases, with 16 bases remaining between them. Germline CDR1 is SGHNT and CDR2 is YYREEE (reference sequence). This CDR3 is built from 14 residues. The CDR3 DNA reads TGTGCCACAAACCGGCCTCAGGGCACCGGGGAGCTGTTTTTT. Protein sequence: CATNRPQGTGELFF.

This chain links TRBV6-6 with TRBJ1-1; the D is unclear. Germline V gene data show CDR1 as MNHNY and CDR2 as SVGAGI (reference sequence). The CDR3 length is 15 residues. V gave up 0 bases and J gave up 1 base, with 9 bases separating them. The CDR3 loop reads CASSYSITQNTEAFF. CDR3 DNA: TGTGCCAGCAGTTACTCGATTACTCAGAACACTGAAGCTTTCTTT.

A single count supports this clone. This chain connects TRBV6-5 to TRBJ2-7; 12 nucleotides agree with TRBD2. Germline trimming cut 5 bases from V and 7 bases from J; bases unmatched to any gene: 9. The CDR3 is made up of 15 amino acids. Germline V gives CDR1 MNHEY, CDR2 SVGAGI. The CDR3 DNA reads TGTGCCAGCAGTACCAGACTAGCGGGAGCATCTGAGCAGTACTTC. Its translation: CASSTRLAGASEQYF.

The table lists this clone with a count of one. This chain connects TRBV6-1 to TRBJ2-1; D gene uncertain. This CDR3 is 12 amino acids long. Trimming pared 3 bases from V and 13 bases from J, leaving 13 bases between. CDR1 is MNHNS, CDR2 SASEGT, per germline. DNA for the CDR3: TGTGCCAGCAGTGAGAACAGAGAACGTCAGTTCTTC. Translation gives CASSENRERQFF.